The rows below give T cell receptor beta chains drawn from one sample of a study of cytomegalovirus exposure and HLA in healthy donors. Only in-frame clones appear in the TCRdb table, and some are missing; sequencing was by immunoSEQ multiplex PCR. The sample lists approximately 120,000 clones, about 90% seen once, with more than 2% in the top ten. Sequenced input: PBMCs. All receptors come from a woman aged 18-29 years in good health and CMV-seronegative. The CDR3 runs from the conserved cysteine through the conserved F or W. Fields, in order: D gene, clone size, J gene, V gene, CDR3 DNA, CDR3 protein. The D gene is left open where the match is weak. Clone size is stated in some rows and not others, as once, few, many or a class when expanded.

-	-	TRBJ1-2	TRBV7-2	TGTGCCAGCAGCCAAGATTCGACAGGCTATGGCTACACCTTC	CASSQDSTGYGYTF
TRBD2	once	TRBJ2-3	TRBV28	TGTGCCAGCACCCCGCCCGGAGCGGGGGGGCGAGATACGCAGTATTTT	CASTPPGAGGRDTQYF
-	-	TRBJ2-5	TRBV5-6	TGTGCCAGCAGCTCCTACGGACGCGGAGGTGGTGGAACCCAGTACTTC	CASSSYGRGGGGTQYF
TRBD2	-	TRBJ2-1	TRBV6-1	TGTGCCAGCAGTGACCGGGGACTAGCGGGTTACAATGAGCAGTTCTTC	CASSDRGLAGYNEQFF
TRBD2	-	TRBJ2-7	TRBV7-2	TGTGCCAGCAGCTCGTTCTATAGCGGGAGGGGTAACGAGCAGTACTTC	CASSSFYSGRGNEQYF
TRBD2	-	TRBJ2-2	TRBV27	TGTGCCAGCAGTGATGGACTAGCGGGGGGAACCGGGGAGCTGTTTTTT	CASSDGLAGGTGELFF
-	-	TRBJ1-1	TRBV19	TGTGCCAGTAGTATCGGTACAGGGTTCGAAGCTTTCTTT	CASSIGTGFEAFF
TRBD1	once	TRBJ1-5	TRBV11-2	TGTGCCAGCAGCCACGGGGACAGCCGTAGCAATCAGCCCCAGCATTTT	CASSHGDSRSNQPQHF
-	-	TRBJ1-2	TRBV2	TGTGCCAGCAGTGAGGGCAGTTCCTATGGCTACACCTTC	CASSEGSSYGYTF
TRBD1	few	TRBJ1-2	TRBV15	TGTGCCACCAGCAGTGAGGGGGCATATGGCTACACCTTC	CATSSEGAYGYTF
TRBD1	-	TRBJ2-1	TRBV7-2	TGTGCCAGCAGCTCTGGACAGGGTTTGAGTATTGAGCAGTTCTTC	CASSSGQGLSIEQFF
-	-	TRBJ1-1	TRBV7-9	TGTGCCAGCAGCCCCGAGGGGGGGGGAGTCACTGAAGCTTTCTTT	CASSPEGGGVTEAFF
TRBD2	-	TRBJ2-1	TRBV15	TGTGCCACCAGCAGAGGGGGGGGTGTAACCTACAATGAGCAGTTCTTC	CATSRGGGVTYNEQFF
-	-	TRBJ2-5	TRBV18	TGTGCCAGCTCACCTGGCGGGACGGGAGAGACCCAGTACTTC	CASSPGGTGETQYF